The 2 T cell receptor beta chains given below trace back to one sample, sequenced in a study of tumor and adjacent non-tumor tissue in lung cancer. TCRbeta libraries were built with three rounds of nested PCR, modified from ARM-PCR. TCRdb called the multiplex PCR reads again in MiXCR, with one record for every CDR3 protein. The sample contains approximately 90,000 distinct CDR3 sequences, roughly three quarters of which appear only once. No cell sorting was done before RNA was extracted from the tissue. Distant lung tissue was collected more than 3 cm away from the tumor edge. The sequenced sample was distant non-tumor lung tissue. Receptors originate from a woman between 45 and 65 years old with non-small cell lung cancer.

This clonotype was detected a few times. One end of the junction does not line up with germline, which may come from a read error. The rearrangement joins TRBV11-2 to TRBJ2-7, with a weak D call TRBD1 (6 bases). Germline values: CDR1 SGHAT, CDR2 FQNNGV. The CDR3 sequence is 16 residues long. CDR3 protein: CASSFLGALRAYEQYF. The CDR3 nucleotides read TGTGCCAGCAGCTTTTTGGGGGCCCTTAGGGCCTATGAGCAGTACTTC.

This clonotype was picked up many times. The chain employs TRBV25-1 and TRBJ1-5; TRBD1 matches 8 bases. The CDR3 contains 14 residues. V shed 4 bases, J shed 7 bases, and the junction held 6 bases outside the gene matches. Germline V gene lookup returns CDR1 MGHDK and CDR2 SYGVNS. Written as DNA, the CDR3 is TGTGCCAGCAGTGGAACAGGGGGGGGACAGCCCCAGCATTTT. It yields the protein CASSGTGGGQPQHF. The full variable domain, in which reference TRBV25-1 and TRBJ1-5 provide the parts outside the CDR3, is EADIYQTPRYLVIGTGKKITLECSQTMGHDKMYWYQQDPGMELHLIHYSYGVNSTEKGDLSSESTVSRIRTEHFPLTLESARPSHTSQYLCASSGTGGGQPQHFGDGTRLSIL.